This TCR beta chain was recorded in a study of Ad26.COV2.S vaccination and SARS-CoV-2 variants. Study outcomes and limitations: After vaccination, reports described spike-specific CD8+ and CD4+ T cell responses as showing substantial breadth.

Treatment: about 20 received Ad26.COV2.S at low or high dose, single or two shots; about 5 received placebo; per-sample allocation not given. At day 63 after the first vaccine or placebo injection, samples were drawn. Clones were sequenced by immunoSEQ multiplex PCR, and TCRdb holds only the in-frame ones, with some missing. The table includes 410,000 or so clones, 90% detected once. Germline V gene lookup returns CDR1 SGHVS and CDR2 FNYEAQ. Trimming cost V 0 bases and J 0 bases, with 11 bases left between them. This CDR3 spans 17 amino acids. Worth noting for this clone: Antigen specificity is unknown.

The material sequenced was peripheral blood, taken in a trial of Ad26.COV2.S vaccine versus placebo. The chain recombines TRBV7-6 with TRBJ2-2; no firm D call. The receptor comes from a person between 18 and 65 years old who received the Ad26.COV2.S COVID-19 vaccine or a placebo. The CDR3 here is CASSLALQKPNTGELFF. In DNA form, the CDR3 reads TGTGCCAGCAGCTTAGCGCTGCAAAAGCCGAACACCGGGGAGCTGTTTTTT. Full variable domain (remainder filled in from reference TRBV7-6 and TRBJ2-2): GAGVSQSPRYKVTKRGQDVALRCDPISGHVSLYWYRQALGQGPEFLTYFNYEAQQDKSGLPNDRFSAERPEGSISTLTIQRTEQRDSAMYRCASSLALQKPNTGELFFGEGSRLTVL.